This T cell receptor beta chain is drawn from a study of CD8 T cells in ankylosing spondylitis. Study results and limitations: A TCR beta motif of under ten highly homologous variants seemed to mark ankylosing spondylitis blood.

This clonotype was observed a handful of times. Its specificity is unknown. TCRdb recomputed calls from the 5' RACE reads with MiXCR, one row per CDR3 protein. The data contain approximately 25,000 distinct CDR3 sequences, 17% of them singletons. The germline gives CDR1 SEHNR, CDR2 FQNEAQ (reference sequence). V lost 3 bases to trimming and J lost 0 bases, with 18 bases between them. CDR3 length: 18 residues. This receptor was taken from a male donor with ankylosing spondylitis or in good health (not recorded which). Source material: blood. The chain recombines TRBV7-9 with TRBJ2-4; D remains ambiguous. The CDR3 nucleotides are TGTGCCAGCAGCTTTTTCACGCCGAGAACCCTAGCCAAAAACATTCAGTACTTC. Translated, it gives CASSFFTPRTLAKNIQYF.